These 32 T cell receptor beta chains were all obtained from the same sample, sequenced in a study of CD4 and CD8 cells across lung adenocarcinoma regions. TCRdb analysed the PCR reads with MiXCR anew, one entry per CDR3 protein. The sample includes fewer than 11,000 distinct CDR3 sequences, 35% to 55% seen only once; the top ten take roughly 34%. Sequencing used CD8+ T cells from the margin of a lung tumor. The receptors stem from a male donor with lung adenocarcinoma. The CD4 and CD8 labels of this study may be unreliable.

Concerning this clonotype itself: A much more abundant neighbour one base away suggests this may be a read error. In this CDR3 the conserved last residue, phenylalanine or tryptophan, is missing, so a read error is likely. This chain links TRBV6-5 with TRBJ2-5, with 8 bases aligning to TRBD2. V shed 6 bases and J 5 bases; nucleotides not matched to a gene: 5. Germline V gene lookup returns CDR1 MNHEY and CDR2 SVGAGI. This CDR3 contains 13 residues. Written as DNA, the CDR3 is TGTGCCAGCAGCTTAGCGGGGTATGAGACCCAGTACTTA. Amino acids: CASSLAGYETQYL.

The chain recombines TRBV4-1 with TRBJ2-5; D tentatively fits TRBD1 or TRBD2 (5 bases each). The CDR3 is made up of 17 amino acids. The germline V gene encodes CDR1 MGHRA and CDR2 YSYEKL. Trimming took 0 bases from V and 1 from J, leaving 15 bases between them. CDR3 bases: TGCGCCAGCAGCCAAGAAAGAAGGGACGCGGGCCAAGAGACCCAGTACTTC. It is translated as CASSQERRDAGQETQYF.

Within the sample, this clonotype is medium-sized. The chain joins TRBV10-2 to TRBJ2-1; D is unresolved. The CDR3 spans 11 residues. Trimming took 4 bases from V and 3 from J, leaving 1 base between them. Germline V gene sequence: CDR1 WSHSY, CDR2 SAAADI. CDR3 nucleotide sequence: TGCGCCAGCAGTGTCTACAATGAGCAGTTCTTC. Encoded protein: CASSVYNEQFF.

The CDR3 DNA follows: TGCAGTGCCAGGCGGGGGCGCTCGTCCTATAATTCACCCCTCCACTTT. Its protein is CSARRGRSSYNSPLHF. The chain employs TRBV20-1 and TRBJ1-6, with D possibly being TRBD1 (6 bases). Trimming shortened V by 6 bases and J by 1 base, and 16 bases separated the two germline ends. The germline V gene encodes CDR1 DFQATT and CDR2 SNEGSKA (reference sequence). The length of the CDR3 is 16 residues.

The gene calls are TRBV10-3 and TRBJ2-4, with TRBD2 identical over 8 bases. The J call may be faulty, since TRBJ2-7 better matches the DNA end. CDR1 and CDR2 (germline): ENHRY, SYGVKD. The CDR3 runs 13 residues. In nucleotides, the CDR3 is TGTGCCATCAGTGAAAGGACTAGCCACGAGCAGTACTTC. Amino acids: CAISERTSHEQYF.

The gene calls are TRBV27 and TRBJ2-1; 10 nucleotides line up with TRBD2. CDR1 is MNHEY and CDR2 is SMNVEV in the germline V gene (reference sequence). V lost 3 bases, J lost 4 bases, and 6 bases stayed unmatched. This CDR3 region has 16 residues. The CDR3 reads CASSFQSGGGYNEQFF. The DNA of the CDR3 is TGTGCCAGCAGTTTCCAAAGCGGGGGGGGATACAATGAGCAGTTCTTC.

In this sample, this clonotype is medium-sized. The genes are TRBV6-1 and TRBJ2-3; D gene unclear. Trimming cost V 6 bases and J 4 bases, with 14 bases left between them. The CDR3 has 14 residues. Germline loops: CDR1 MNHNS, CDR2 SASEGT. CDR3 region: CASRVMEVADTQYF. The CDR3 DNA reads as TGTGCCAGCAGGGTTATGGAAGTGGCAGATACGCAGTATTTT.

This clonotype has just a few counts. This chain links TRBV3-1 with TRBJ1-6, with D tentatively TRBD1 (5 bases). The germline V gene encodes CDR1 LGHDT and CDR2 YNNKEL (reference sequence). Trimming removed 4 bases at V and 17 bases at J, with 15 bases between. CDR3 length: 12 residues. CDR3 residues: CASSPEGLVVHF. CDR3 coding DNA: TGTGCCAGCAGCCCTGAGGGGCTGGTGGTCCACTTT.

The rearrangement uses TRBV6-2 or TRBV6-3 and TRBJ1-2, with a weak D call TRBD1 (5 bases). The V gene's germline CDR1 is MNHEY and CDR2 SVGEGT. The CDR3 length is 13 residues. Between the trimmed V and J ends, which lost 4 bases and 8 bases, there was a span of 14 bases. CDR3 sequence reads: CASSSTGSGGYTF. CDR3 sequence (DNA): TGTGCCAGCAGTTCCACAGGCTCGGGGGGCTACACCTTC.

The chain employs TRBV27 and TRBJ2-3; D is undetermined. The better agreement between TRBJ2-6 and the DNA end casts doubt on the J call. The CDR3 sequence is 15 residues long. Germline-derived CDR1 and CDR2 are MNHEY and SMNVEV (reference sequence). CDR3 region: CASSLSAFGANVLTF. CDR3 bases: TGTGCCAGCAGTTTATCGGCTTTTGGGGCCAACGTCCTGACTTTC.

As for this clonotype: At one end, the junction sequence differs from germline, possibly due to a read error. The CDR3 loop is CATGRDTTNMQYF. CDR3 coding DNA: TGTGCCACCGGCCGGGACACCACAAATATGCAGTATTTC. V is TRBV6-1 and J is TRBJ2-3; D perhaps matches TRBD1 (6 bases). CDR3 length: 13 amino acids. Looked up from germline, CDR1 is MNHNS and CDR2 is SASEGT.

The chain couples TRBV10-1 to TRBJ2-3, with D perhaps TRBD1 (6 bases). Germline V CDR1 and CDR2: WNHNN, SYGVQD (reference sequence). CDR3 length: 13 residues. Deletions cut 6 bases from V and 7 bases from J, with 14 bases between. CDR3 sequence reads: CASSAGAENTQYF. The CDR3 DNA is TGCGCCAGCAGCGCAGGGGCCGAAAATACGCAGTATTTT.

By proportion, this clonotype is medium-sized. The chain recombines TRBV6-1 with TRBJ2-3, with D possibly TRBD1 on 5 matching bases. Germline CDR1 and CDR2: MNHNS and SASEGT. V was cut by 4 bases and J by 4 bases, with 15 bases left in between. The CDR3 sequence is 15 residues long. The CDR3 loop is CASSGRLGVPDTQYF. Here the CDR3 DNA reads TGTGCCAGCAGTGGTCGATTAGGGGTCCCAGATACGCAGTATTTT.

This clonotype was seen once. The V and J genes are TRBV6-1 and TRBJ2-4; 7 bases are a match to TRBD1. Unmatched junction bases numbered 16, after V lost 8 bases and J lost 12 bases. This CDR3 is built from 14 residues. Germline V gene sequence: CDR1 MNHNS, CDR2 SASEGT. CDR3 residues: CASRGGANQDTQYF. The CDR3 DNA reads TGTGCCAGCCGAGGGGGCGCAAACCAAGACACTCAGTACTTC.

This clonotype was counted ten times or more. The chain links TRBV14 to TRBJ2-1; D is uncertain. This CDR3 has 14 amino acids. V lost 6 bases and J 0 bases, leaving 9 bases between the germline ends. CDR1 is SGHDN, CDR2 FVKESK, per germline. The CDR3 loop is CASRGKLSYNEQFF. The CDR3 coding sequence is TGTGCCAGCAGGGGGAAACTCTCCTACAATGAGCAGTTCTTC. Drawing the rest from reference TRBV14 and TRBJ2-1, the complete variable domain is EAGVTQFPSHSVIEKGQTVTLRCDPISGHDNLYWYRRVMGKEIKFLLHFVKESKQDESGMPNNRFLAERTGGTYSTLKVQPAELEDSGVYFCASRGKLSYNEQFFGPGTRLTVL.

The chain is built from TRBV11-2 and TRBJ2-5; 8 bases align to TRBD2. Gene TRBJ2-1 matches the end of the DNA better, so the J call may be wrong. Germline values: CDR1 SGHAT, CDR2 FQNNGV. This CDR3 region has 17 residues. The CDR3 region is CASSPRFGGAEVNEQFF. CDR3 DNA sequence: TGTGCCAGCAGCCCGAGATTCGGGGGGGCAGAAGTCAATGAGCAGTTCTTC.

This clonotype is medium-sized. V gene TRBV10-3 combines with J gene TRBJ2-1; TRBD1 matches at 11 bases. The CDR3 extends over 18 amino acids. The V gene's germline CDR1 is ENHRY and CDR2 SYGVKD. The trim removed 0 bases at V and 7 bases at J, leaving 11 bases unmatched. CDR3 residues: CAISESSVGTGGKNEQFF. The CDR3 DNA reads as TGTGCCATCAGTGAGTCTTCAGTTGGGACAGGGGGGAAGAATGAGCAGTTCTTC.

The J gene is TRBJ2-3, the V gene TRBV6-1; possibly TRBD1 or TRBD2 for D (5 bases each). TRBJ2-7 matches the DNA end more closely, so the J call is doubtful. Germline values: CDR1 MNHNS, CDR2 SASEGT. The CDR3 totals 13 residues. This CDR3 reads CARGLSSKNTQYF. CDR3 DNA: TGTGCCAGGGGGCTGTCTAGCAAAAACACGCAGTACTTC.

Comments on this clonotype: A read error may be the cause here, since a much bigger clone is one base away. The chain uses TRBV12-3 or TRBV12-4 and TRBJ2-1; D is undetermined. The DNA end lines up better with TRBJ2-7; the J call may be wrong. The CDR3 consists of 15 residues. The CDR3 loop reads CASSFMGWQNNEQYF. CDR3 in DNA: TGTGCCAGCAGTTTCATGGGATGGCAGAACAATGAGCAGTACTTC.

The sample holds many counts of this clonotype. The J gene is TRBJ2-4, the V gene TRBV27; TRBD2 might be the D (6 bases). Germline CDR1 reads MNHEY; CDR2 reads SMNVEV (reference sequence). The CDR3 extends over 15 amino acids. V lost 7 bases to trimming and J lost 6 bases, with 19 bases between them. The CDR3 region has the DNA TGTGCCAGCACCAACCTCGGCGGGGAAGGAAACATTCAGTACTTC. It yields the protein CASTNLGGEGNIQYF.

In regard to this clonotype: Germline and junction disagree at one end, which may indicate a read error. V is TRBV6-1 and J is TRBJ2-3; a possible D gene is TRBD2 (7 bases). This CDR3 is 15 amino acids long. Germline V gene sequence: CDR1 MNHNS, CDR2 SASEGT. CDR3 coding DNA: TGTGCCAGCAACCTACAGACTAGCAGGACAGATGCGCAGTTTTTT. Residues: CASNLQTSRTDAQFF.

Many counts were recorded for this clonotype. V is TRBV6-5 and J is TRBJ2-7; D is unclear. Trimming removed 2 bases at V and 2 bases at J, with 10 bases between. Germline V gene lookup returns CDR1 MNHEY and CDR2 SVGAGI. The CDR3 is made up of 14 amino acids. For the CDR3, the DNA is TGTGCCAGCAGTTACCGGCGGTTTACCTACGAGCAGTACTTC. Its protein product is CASSYRRFTYEQYF.

This clonotype was observed a handful of times. The rearrangement joins TRBV7-6 to TRBJ2-5; D remains ambiguous. The CDR3 covers 14 residues. V was shortened by 5 bases and J by 2 bases, with 12 bases between the two germline ends. Germline values: CDR1 SGHVS, CDR2 FNYEAQ. The DNA of the CDR3 is TGTGCCAGCAGCCCTCAGGCGATACAAGAGACCCAGTACTTC. It translates to CASSPQAIQETQYF.

The rearrangement uses TRBV3-1 and TRBJ2-5, with D unclear. The DNA end favors TRBJ2-7, so the J call may be wrong. This CDR3 contains 12 residues. CDR1 LGHDT and CDR2 YNNKEL come from the germline V gene (reference sequence). The CDR3 bases are TGTGCCAGCAGCCAAGATCTCTACGAGCAGTACTTC. It yields the protein CASSQDLYEQYF.

CDR3 protein: CASSLYGGWGGGTEAFF. As DNA, the CDR3 is TGTGCCAGCAGCTTATACGGCGGATGGGGGGGAGGCACTGAAGCTTTCTTT. This rearrangement joins TRBV7-2 to TRBJ1-1; perhaps TRBD1 as D (5 bases). Germline CDR1 and CDR2: SGHTA and FQGNSA. The CDR3 is 17 residues long. V dropped 2 bases and J dropped 4 bases, with 20 bases sitting between them.

This clonotype appeared many times. This rearrangement joins TRBV5-1 to TRBJ2-1; 7 bases map to TRBD1. CDR3 size: 15 residues. Germline CDR1 and CDR2: SGHRS and YFSETQ. J lost 9 bases, V lost 7 bases, and 16 bases had no gene match. The CDR3 spells CASGEQGTTFGEQFF. The DNA for the CDR3 is TGCGCCAGCGGAGAACAGGGGACGACCTTCGGTGAGCAGTTCTTC.

This clonotype counts as medium-sized. The V and J genes are TRBV10-2 and TRBJ2-2, with 11 bases lining up with TRBD1. Germline CDR1 and CDR2: WSHSY and SAAADI. V lost 6 bases to trimming and J lost 6 bases; unmatched junction nucleotides: 3. This CDR3 has 14 amino acids. Written as DNA, the CDR3 is TGCGCCAGCAGGGCGGGACAGGGGGCCGGGGAGCTGTTTTTT. This sequence encodes CASRAGQGAGELFF.

This clonotype was detected ten times or more. J is TRBJ2-1 and V is TRBV6-5; 9 bases match TRBD1. The closer fit of TRBJ2-7 to the DNA end suggests the J call may be wrong. In germline, CDR1 is MNHEY, CDR2 SVGAGI. CDR3 length: 17 residues. The CDR3 coding sequence is TGTGCCAGCAGTTACTCGGCCGGGGACAGGGCTAAGTACGAGCAGTACTTC. Its protein is CASSYSAGDRAKYEQYF.

The gene calls are TRBV6-1 and TRBJ2-1; D possibly corresponds to TRBD2 (6 bases). The J call is uncertain, as TRBJ2-7 better fits the DNA end. The CDR3 has 16 amino acids. In germline, CDR1 is MNHNS, CDR2 SASEGT. CDR3 amino acids: CASSPWAGSSYNEQYF. The CDR3 nucleotides are TGTGCCAGCAGCCCCTGGGCGGGGTCTTCCTACAATGAGCAGTACTTC.

Note on this clonotype: Relative to the germline gene, one junction end is altered; a read error may explain this. This chain's CDR3 is CASGVRGGGDTETQYF. The CDR3 bases are TGTGCCAGCGGGGTACGCGGGGGGGGAGACACAGAGACGCAGTATTTT. The chain combines TRBV28 with TRBJ2-3; TRBD2 aligns across 9 bases. The CDR3 runs 16 residues. Germline CDR1 and CDR2: MDHEN and SYDVKM.

The chain couples TRBV6-5 to TRBJ2-5; unclear D gene. The DNA matches TRBJ2-1 better at its end, which makes the J call doubtful. CDR1 MNHEY and CDR2 SVGAGI come from the germline V gene. The CDR3 consists of 12 residues. CDR3 sequence (DNA): TGTGCCAGCAGTTACCCGAACAATGAGCAGTTCTTC. Protein: CASSYPNNEQFF.

Notes on this clonotype: One end of the junction varies from germline; a read error may be responsible. The chain uses TRBV7-3 and TRBJ2-3, with 8 bases lining up with TRBD2. CDR1 and CDR2 (germline): SGHTA, FQGTGA. The CDR3 loop spans 11 amino acids. CDR3 bases: TGTGCCAGCAGCGATAGCGGGATGAAGTTCTTC. Its protein is CASSDSGMKFF.